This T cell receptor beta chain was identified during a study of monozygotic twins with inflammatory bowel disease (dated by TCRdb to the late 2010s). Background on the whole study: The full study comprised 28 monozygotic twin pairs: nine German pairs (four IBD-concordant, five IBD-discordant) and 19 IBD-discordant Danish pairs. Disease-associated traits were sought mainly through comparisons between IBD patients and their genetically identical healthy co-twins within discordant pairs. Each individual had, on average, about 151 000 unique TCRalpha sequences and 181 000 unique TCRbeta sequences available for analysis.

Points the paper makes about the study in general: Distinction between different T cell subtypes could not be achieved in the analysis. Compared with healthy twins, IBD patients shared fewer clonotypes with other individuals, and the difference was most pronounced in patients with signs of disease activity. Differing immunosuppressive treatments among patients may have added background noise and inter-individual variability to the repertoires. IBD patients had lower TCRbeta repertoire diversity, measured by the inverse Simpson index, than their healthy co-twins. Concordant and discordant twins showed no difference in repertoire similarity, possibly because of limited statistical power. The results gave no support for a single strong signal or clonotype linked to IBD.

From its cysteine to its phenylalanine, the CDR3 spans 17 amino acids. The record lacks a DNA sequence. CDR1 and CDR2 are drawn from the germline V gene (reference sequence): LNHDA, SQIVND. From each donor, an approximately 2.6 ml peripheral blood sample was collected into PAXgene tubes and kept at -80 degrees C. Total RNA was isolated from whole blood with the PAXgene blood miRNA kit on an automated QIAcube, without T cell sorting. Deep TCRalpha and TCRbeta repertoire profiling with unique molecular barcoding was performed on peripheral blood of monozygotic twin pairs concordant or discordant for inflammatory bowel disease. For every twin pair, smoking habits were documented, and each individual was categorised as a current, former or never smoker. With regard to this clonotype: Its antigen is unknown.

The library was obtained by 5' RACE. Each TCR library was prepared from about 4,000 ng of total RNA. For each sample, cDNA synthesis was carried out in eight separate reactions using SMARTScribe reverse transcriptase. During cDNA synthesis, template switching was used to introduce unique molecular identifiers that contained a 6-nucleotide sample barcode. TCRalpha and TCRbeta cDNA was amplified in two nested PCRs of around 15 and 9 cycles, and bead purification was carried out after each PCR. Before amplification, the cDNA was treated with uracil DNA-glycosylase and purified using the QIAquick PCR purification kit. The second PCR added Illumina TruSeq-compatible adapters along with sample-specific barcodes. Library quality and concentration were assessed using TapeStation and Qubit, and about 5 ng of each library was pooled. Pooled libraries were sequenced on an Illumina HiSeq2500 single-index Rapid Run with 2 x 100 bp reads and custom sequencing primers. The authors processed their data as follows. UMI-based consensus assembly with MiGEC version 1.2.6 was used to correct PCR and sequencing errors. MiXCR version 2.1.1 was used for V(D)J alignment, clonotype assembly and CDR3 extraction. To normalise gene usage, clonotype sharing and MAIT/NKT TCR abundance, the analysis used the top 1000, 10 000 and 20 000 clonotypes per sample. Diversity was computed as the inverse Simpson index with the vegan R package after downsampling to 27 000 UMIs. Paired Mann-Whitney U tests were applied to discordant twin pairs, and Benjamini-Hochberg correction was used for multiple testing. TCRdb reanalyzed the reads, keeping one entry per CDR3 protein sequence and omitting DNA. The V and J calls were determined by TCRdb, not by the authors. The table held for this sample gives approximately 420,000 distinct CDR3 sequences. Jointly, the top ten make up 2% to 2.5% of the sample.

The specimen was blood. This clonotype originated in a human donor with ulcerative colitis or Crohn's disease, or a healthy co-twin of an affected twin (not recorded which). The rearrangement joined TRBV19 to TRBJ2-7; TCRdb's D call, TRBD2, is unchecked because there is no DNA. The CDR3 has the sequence CASSIRAGTSFSYEQYF.